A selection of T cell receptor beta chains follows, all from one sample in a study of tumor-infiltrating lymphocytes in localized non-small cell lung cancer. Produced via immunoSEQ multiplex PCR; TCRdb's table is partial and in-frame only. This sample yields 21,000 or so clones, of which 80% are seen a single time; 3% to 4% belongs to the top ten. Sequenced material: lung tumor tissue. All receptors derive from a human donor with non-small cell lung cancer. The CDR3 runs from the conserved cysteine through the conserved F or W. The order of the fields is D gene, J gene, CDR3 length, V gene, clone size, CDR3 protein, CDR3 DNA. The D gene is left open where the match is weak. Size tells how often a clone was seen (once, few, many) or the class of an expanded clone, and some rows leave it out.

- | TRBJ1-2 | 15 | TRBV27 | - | CASSPSTLGSYGYTF | TGTGCCAGCAGTCCTTCGACATTGGGCTCCTATGGCTACACCTTC
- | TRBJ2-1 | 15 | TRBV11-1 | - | CASSFKAGSYNEQFF | TGTGCCAGCAGCTTTAAAGCGGGCTCCTACAATGAGCAGTTCTTC
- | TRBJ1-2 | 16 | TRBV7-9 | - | CASTLTRNREDNGYTF | TGTGCCAGCACCCTAACCCGAAACAGGGAAGATAATGGCTACACCTTC
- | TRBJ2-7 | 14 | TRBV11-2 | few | CASSILQGGYEQYF | TGTGCCAGCAGCATATTACAGGGTGGCTACGAGCAGTACTTC
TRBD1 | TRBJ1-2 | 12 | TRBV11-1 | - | CASSWTGDGYTF | TGTGCCAGCAGCTGGACAGGGGACGGCTACACCTTC
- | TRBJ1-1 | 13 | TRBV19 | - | CASSITTGTEAFF | TGTGCCAGTAGTATAACGACGGGGACTGAAGCTTTCTTT
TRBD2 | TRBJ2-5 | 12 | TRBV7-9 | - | CAPGLAGETQYF | TGTGCCCCGGGACTAGCGGGCGAGACCCAGTACTTC
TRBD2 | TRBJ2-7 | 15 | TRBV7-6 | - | CASSAVSGSSYEQYF | TGTGCCAGCAGCGCGGTTAGCGGGAGCTCCTACGAGCAGTACTTC
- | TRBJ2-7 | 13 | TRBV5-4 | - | CASSFSGAYEQYF | TGTGCCAGCAGCTTCTCGGGGGCCTACGAGCAGTACTTC
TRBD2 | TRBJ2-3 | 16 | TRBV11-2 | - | CASSLASGRAIDTQYF | TGTGCCAGCAGCTTAGCTAGCGGGAGGGCCATAGATACGCAGTATTTT
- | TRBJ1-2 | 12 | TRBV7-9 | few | CASSLGWEGYTF | TGTGCCAGCAGCTTAGGATGGGAGGGCTACACCTTC
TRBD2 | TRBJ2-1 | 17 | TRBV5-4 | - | CASSLSFGLAGGNEQFF | TGTGCCAGCAGCTTGTCGTTTGGACTAGCGGGAGGCAATGAGCAGTTCTTC
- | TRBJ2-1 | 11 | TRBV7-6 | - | CASSLGVVQFF | TGTGCCAGCAGCTTAGGCGTGGTGCAGTTCTTC
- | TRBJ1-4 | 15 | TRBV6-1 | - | CASSEGRQWDEKLFF | TGTGCCAGCAGTGAAGGGAGACAATGGGATGAAAAACTGTTTTTT
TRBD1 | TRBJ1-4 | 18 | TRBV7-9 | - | CASSLDRTGGRKNEKLFF | TGTGCCAGCAGCTTAGACCGGACAGGGGGAAGGAAAAATGAAAAACTGTTTTTT
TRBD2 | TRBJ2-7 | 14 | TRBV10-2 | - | CASSPTSGNYEQYF | TGCGCCAGCAGTCCGACTAGCGGTAACTACGAGCAGTACTTC
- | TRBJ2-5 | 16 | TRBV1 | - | CTFPPRLPGEKETQYF | TGCACCTTCCCTCCAAGGCTTCCCGGGGAGAAAGAGACCCAGTACTTC
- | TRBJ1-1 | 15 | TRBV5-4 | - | CASSAGTSTPIEAFF | TGTGCCAGCAGCGCCGGGACTTCTACTCCTATAGAAGCTTTCTTT
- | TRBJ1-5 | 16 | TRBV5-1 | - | CASSLGDSEGDQPQHF | TGCGCCAGCAGCTTGGGGGACTCCGAGGGGGATCAGCCCCAGCATTTT
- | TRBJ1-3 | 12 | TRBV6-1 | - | CASQGNGNTIYF | TGTGCCAGCCAGGGGAACGGAAACACCATATATTTT
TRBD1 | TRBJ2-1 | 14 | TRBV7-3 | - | CASSPGTGVNEQFF | TGTGCCAGCAGCCCTGGGACAGGGGTCAATGAGCAGTTCTTC
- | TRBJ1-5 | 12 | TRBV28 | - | CASGDRWQPQHF | TGTGCCAGCGGCGACAGGTGGCAGCCCCAGCATTTT
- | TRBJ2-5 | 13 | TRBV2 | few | CASSPPGLETQYF | TGTGCCAGCAGCCCACCGGGACTAGAGACCCAGTACTTC
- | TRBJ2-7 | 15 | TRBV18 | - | CASSQGQPKGYEQYF | TGTGCCAGCTCCCAAGGACAGCCCAAGGGCTACGAGCAGTACTTC
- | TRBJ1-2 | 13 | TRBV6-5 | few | CASSYWGYYGYTF | TGTGCCAGCAGTTATTGGGGATACTATGGCTACACCTTC
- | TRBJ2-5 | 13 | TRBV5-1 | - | CASSTLGEETQYF | TGCGCCAGCAGCACCTTAGGAGAAGAGACCCAGTACTTC
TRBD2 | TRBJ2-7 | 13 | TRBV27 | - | CASSAAGRVEQYF | TGTGCCAGCAGTGCCGCAGGGAGGGTCGAGCAGTACTTC
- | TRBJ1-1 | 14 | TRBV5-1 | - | CASSGNVENTEAFF | TGCGCCAGCAGCGGTAATGTTGAAAACACTGAAGCTTTCTTT
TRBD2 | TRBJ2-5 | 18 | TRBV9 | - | CASSARGSGGDIQETQYF | TGTGCCAGCAGCGCCAGAGGGTCCGGGGGGGATATACAAGAGACCCAGTACTTC
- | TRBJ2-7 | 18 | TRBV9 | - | CASSVEVLWRQVSYEQYF | TGTGCCAGCAGCGTAGAAGTACTATGGAGACAGGTATCCTACGAGCAGTACTTC
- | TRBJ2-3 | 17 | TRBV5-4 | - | CASSFSSGMASTDTQYF | TGTGCCAGCAGCTTTAGTAGCGGAATGGCTAGCACAGATACGCAGTATTTT
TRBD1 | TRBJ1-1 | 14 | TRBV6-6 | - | CASTKGQGDTEAFF | TGTGCCAGCACCAAGGGACAGGGAGACACTGAAGCTTTCTTT
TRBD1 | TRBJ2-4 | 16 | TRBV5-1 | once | CASSPQGAGGGDIQYF | TGCGCCAGCAGCCCACAGGGGGCGGGCGGAGGGGACATTCAGTACTTC
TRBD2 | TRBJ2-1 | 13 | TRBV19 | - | CASSGSGSREQFF | TGTGCCAGTAGTGGTAGCGGGAGCCGTGAGCAGTTCTTC
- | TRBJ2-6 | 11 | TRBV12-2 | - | CASRPGSILTF | TGTGCAAGTCGGCCAGGAAGCATCCTGACTTTC
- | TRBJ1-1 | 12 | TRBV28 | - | CASIEPGREAFF | TGTGCCAGCATTGAACCGGGTCGTGAAGCTTTCTTT
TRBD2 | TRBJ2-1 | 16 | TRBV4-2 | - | CASSPTLASGRNEQFF | TGTGCCAGCAGCCCAACCTTGGCTAGCGGGAGGAATGAGCAGTTCTTC
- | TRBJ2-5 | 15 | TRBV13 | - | CASSSLSLNQETQYF | TGTGCCAGCAGCTCCCTCTCCCTCAATCAGGAGACCCAGTACTTC
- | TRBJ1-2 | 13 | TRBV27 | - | CASSWGAGYGYTF | TGTGCCAGCAGTTGGGGGGCTGGCTATGGCTACACCTTC
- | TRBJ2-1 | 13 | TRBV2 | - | CASNIGAGDEQFF | TGTGCCAGCAATATTGGGGCCGGGGATGAGCAGTTCTTC
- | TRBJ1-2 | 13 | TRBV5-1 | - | CASSVGTASDYTF | TGCGCCAGCAGCGTTGGGACGGCCTCTGACTACACCTTC
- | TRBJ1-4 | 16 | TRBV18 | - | CASSPPGPEGHEKLFF | TGTGCCAGCTCACCACCGGGGCCGGAGGGGCATGAAAAACTGTTTTTT
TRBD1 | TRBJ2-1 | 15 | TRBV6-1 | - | CASSRPGQGLNEQFF | TGTGCCAGCAGTAGACCGGGACAGGGGCTCAATGAGCAGTTCTTC
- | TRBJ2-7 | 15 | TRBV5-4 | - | CASSYGTARSYEQYF | TGTGCCAGCAGTTATGGGACCGCCCGCTCCTACGAGCAGTACTTC
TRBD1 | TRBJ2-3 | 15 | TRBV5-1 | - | CASSLGTGGSDTQYF | TGCGCCAGCAGCTTGGGGACAGGGGGTTCAGATACGCAGTATTTT
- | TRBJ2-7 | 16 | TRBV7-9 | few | CASSLFWTDSGDEQYF | TGTGCCAGCAGCTTATTCTGGACCGATTCCGGGGACGAGCAGTACTTC
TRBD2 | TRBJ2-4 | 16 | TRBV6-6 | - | CASSYRREGRFNIQYF | TGTGCCAGCAGTTACCGCCGGGAGGGCCGGTTTAACATTCAGTACTTC
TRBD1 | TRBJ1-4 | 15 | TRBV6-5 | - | CASSRGQGAGEKLFF | TGTGCCAGCAGTAGAGGGCAGGGGGCGGGTGAAAAACTGTTTTTT
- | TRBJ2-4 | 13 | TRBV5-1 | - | CASSLSGSDIQYF | TGCGCCAGCAGCTTGAGTGGGTCGGACATTCAGTACTTC
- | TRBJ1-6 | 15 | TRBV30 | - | CAWSVGPFVNSPLHF | TGTGCCTGGAGTGTAGGGCCCTTTGTTAATTCACCCCTCCACTTT
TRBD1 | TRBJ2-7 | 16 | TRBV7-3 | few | CASSFGTDVISYEQYF | TGTGCCAGCAGCTTCGGGACAGATGTCATCTCCTACGAGCAGTACTTC
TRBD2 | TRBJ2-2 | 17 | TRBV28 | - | CASSLVRASGRPGELFF | TGTGCCAGCAGTTTGGTCCGAGCTAGCGGGAGGCCCGGGGAGCTGTTTTTT
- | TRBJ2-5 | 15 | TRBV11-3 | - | CASSLGGEAQETQYF | TGTGCCAGCAGCTTAGGGGGGGAGGCCCAAGAGACCCAGTACTTC
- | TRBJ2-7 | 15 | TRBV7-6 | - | CASSLGQGGFYEQYF | TGTGCCAGCAGCTTGGGGCAGGGCGGGTTCTACGAGCAGTACTTC
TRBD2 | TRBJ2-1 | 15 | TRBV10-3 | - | CASTRAGGSYNEQFF | TGTGCCAGCACCCGGGCGGGAGGCTCCTACAATGAGCAGTTCTTC
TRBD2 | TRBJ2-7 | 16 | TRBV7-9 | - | CASSFGTSGSPREQYF | TGTGCCAGCAGCTTTGGGACTAGCGGGAGTCCTCGCGAGCAGTACTTC
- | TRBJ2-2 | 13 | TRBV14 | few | CASSPELAGELFF | TGTGCCAGCAGCCCCGAACTTGCCGGGGAGCTGTTTTTT
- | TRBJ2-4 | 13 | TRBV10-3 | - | CAISTGGKNIQYF | TGTGCCATCTCAACTGGGGGCAAAAACATTCAGTACTTC
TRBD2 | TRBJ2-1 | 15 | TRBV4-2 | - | CASSQGTSDVNEQFF | TGTGCCAGCAGCCAAGGGACTAGTGATGTCAATGAGCAGTTCTTC